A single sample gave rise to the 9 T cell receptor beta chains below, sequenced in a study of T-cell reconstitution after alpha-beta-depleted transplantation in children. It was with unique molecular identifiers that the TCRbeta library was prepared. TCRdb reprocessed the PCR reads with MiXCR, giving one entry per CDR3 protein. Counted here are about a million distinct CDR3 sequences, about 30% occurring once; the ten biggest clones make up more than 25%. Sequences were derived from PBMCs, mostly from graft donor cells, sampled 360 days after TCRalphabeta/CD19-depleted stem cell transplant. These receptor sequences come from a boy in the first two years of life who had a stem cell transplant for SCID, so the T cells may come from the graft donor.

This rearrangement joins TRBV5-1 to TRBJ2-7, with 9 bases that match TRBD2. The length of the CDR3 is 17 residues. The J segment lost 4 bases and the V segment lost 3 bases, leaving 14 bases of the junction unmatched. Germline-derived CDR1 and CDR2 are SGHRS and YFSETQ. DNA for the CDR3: TGCGCCAGCAGCTGGGGGCCGGCCCGCCTAGCGGGATACGAGCAGTACTTC. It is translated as CASSWGPARLAGYEQYF.

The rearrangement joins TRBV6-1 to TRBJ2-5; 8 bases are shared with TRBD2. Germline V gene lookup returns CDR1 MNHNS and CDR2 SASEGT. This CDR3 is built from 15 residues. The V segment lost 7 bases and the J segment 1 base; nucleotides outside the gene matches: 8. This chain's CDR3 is CASTDFSGTQETQYF. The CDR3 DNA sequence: TGTGCCAGCACTGACTTTAGCGGGACCCAAGAGACCCAGTACTTC.

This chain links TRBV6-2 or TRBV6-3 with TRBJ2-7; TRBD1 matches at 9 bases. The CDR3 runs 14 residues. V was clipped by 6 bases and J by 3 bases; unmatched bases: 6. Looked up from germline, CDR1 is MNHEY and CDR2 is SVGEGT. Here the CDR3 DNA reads TGTGCCAGCAGACAAACGGGACAGGGCTACGAGCAGTACTTC. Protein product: CASRQTGQGYEQYF.

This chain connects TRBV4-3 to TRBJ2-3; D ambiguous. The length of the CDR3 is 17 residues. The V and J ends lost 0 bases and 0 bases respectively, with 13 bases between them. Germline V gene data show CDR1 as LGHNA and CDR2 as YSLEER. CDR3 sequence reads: CASSQDEGRSSTDTQYF. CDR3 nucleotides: TGCGCCAGCAGCCAAGATGAAGGCAGATCAAGCACAGATACGCAGTATTTT.

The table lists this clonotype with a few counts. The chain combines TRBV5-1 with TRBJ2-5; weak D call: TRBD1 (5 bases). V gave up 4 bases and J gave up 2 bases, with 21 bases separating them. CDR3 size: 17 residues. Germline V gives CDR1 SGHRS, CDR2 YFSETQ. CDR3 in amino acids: CASSPGLMTEPQETQYF. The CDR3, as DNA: TGCGCCAGCAGCCCGGGCCTAATGACAGAGCCGCAAGAGACCCAGTACTTC.

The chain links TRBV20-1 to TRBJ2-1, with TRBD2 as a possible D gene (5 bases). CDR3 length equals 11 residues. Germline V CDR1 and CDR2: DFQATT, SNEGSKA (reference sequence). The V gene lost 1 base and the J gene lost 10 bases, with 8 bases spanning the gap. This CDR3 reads CSARGELEQFF. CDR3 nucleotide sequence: TGCAGTGCTAGAGGGGAGTTGGAGCAGTTCTTC.

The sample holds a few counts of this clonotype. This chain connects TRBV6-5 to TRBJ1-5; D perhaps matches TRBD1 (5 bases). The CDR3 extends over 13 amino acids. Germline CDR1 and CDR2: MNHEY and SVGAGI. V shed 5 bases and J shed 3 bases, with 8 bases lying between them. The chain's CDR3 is CASSRDYNQPQHF. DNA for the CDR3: TGTGCCAGCAGTAGGGACTACAATCAGCCCCAGCATTTT.

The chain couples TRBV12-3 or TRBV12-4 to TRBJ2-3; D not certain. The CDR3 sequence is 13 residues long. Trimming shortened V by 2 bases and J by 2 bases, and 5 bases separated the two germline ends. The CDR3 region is CASSLTDTDTQYF. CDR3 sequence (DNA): TGTGCCAGCAGTTTAACAGACACAGATACGCAGTATTTT.

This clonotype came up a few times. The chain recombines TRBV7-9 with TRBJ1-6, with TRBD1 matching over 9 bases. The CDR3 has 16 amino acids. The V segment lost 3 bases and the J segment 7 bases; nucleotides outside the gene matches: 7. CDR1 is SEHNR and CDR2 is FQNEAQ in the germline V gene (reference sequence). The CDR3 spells CASSLGTGLGNSPLHF. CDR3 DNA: TGTGCCAGCAGCTTGGGGACAGGGCTGGGAAATTCACCCCTCCACTTT.